This T cell receptor beta chain was retrieved from a study of T cell repertoires in cytomegalovirus infection. Study at large: It was the public TCR beta signatures that indicated both CMV infection and matching HLA type. Notes on the study in general: CMV-specific HLA-C-restricted TCR beta clonotypes dominated the ex vivo response. Pooled public TCR beta family frequency picked out CMV carriers with the relevant HLA.

This clonotype was recorded at least ten times. Its antigen is not known. CDR1 and CDR2 (germline): SGHTA, FQGNSA. The CDR3 covers 15 residues. Trimming removed 5 bases at V and 4 bases at J, with 15 bases between. TCRdb fed the reads into MiXCR, producing one record per CDR3 protein. The sample records some 300,000 distinct CDR3 sequences, roughly 16% being singletons. V gene TRBV7-2 combines with J gene TRBJ1-3, with D hard to call. Material for sequencing was PBMCs. This TCR derives from a human donor in good health (CMV status not recorded). Some clones in this sample may be carry-over from other donors' samples. CDR3 region: CASSLDSNRGNTIYF. Here the CDR3 DNA reads TGTGCCAGCAGCCTCGACTCGAACCGGGGAAACACCATATATTTT.